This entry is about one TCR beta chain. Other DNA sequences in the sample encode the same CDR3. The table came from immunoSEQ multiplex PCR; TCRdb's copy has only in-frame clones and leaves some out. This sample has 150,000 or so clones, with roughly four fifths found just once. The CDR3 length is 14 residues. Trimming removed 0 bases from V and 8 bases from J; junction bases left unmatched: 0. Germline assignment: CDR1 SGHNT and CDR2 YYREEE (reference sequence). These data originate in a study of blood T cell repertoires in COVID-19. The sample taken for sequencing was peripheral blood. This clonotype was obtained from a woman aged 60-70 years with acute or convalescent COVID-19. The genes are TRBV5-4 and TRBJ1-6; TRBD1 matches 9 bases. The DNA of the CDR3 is TGTGCCAGCAGCTTGGGACAGGGGGATTCACCCCTCCACTTT. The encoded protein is CASSLGQGDSPLHF.